Below, 10 T cell receptor beta chains from the same sample are listed, as sequenced in a study of cytomegalovirus exposure and HLA in healthy donors. Assay used: immunoSEQ multiplex PCR; TCRdb lists only in-frame clones, some missing. The table includes around 260,000 clones, roughly 91% detected once. Material for sequencing was PBMCs. The source of these receptors is a woman aged 30 to 39 in good health and CMV-seronegative.

V usage is TRBV5-6 and J usage is TRBJ2-2; possible D gene TRBD2, 5 bases. Germline V gene data show CDR1 as SGHDT and CDR2 as YYEEEE. The germline V and J ends were trimmed by 1 base and 1 base, with 8 bases remaining between them. The CDR3 spans 15 residues. The CDR3 region is CASSLLRGNTGELFF. The CDR3 DNA follows: TGTGCCAGCAGCTTGTTACGGGGGAACACCGGGGAGCTGTTTTTT.

This rearrangement joins TRBV28 to TRBJ2-7; TRBD2 aligns across 7 bases. The germline V gene encodes CDR1 MDHEN and CDR2 SYDVKM. With V trimmed by 8 bases and J by 6 bases, 16 bases remained unmatched. This CDR3 is built from 15 residues. For the CDR3, the DNA is TGTGCCAGCCTCCCCAGACTAGCTCCGCAGGGCGAGCAGTACTTC. It yields the protein CASLPRLAPQGEQYF.

The rearrangement joins TRBV28 to TRBJ2-1; 8 positions agree with TRBD1. Per germline, CDR1 MDHEN and CDR2 SYDVKM. This CDR3 has 17 residues. V trimming: 8 bases; J trimming: 0 bases; junction bases outside the gene matches: 12. The CDR3 loop reads CASSGTGRPSSYNEQFF. Here the CDR3 DNA reads TGTGCCAGCTCCGGGACAGGTCGACCGAGCTCCTACAATGAGCAGTTCTTC.

The chain uses TRBV25-1 and TRBJ2-7; the match to TRBD2 covers 14 bases. Germline V gene data show CDR1 as MGHDK and CDR2 as SYGVNS. Trimming took 4 bases from V and 1 from J; bases not matched to a gene: 9. The CDR3 spans 18 residues. CDR3 region: CASSGGLAGVGGSYEQYF. The CDR3 coding sequence is TGTGCCAGCAGTGGGGGACTAGCGGGAGTGGGGGGATCCTACGAGCAGTACTTC.

The chain carries TRBV9 and TRBJ1-3; D might be TRBD1 (6 bases). V lost 6 bases and J 2 bases, leaving 18 bases between the germline ends. The CDR3 has 16 residues. Germline V gene data show CDR1 as SGDLS and CDR2 as YYNGEE. The CDR3 loop is CASKGVGGSAGNTIYF. The CDR3 DNA is TGTGCCAGCAAGGGGGTCGGGGGTTCCGCTGGAAACACCATATATTTT.

This clone was observed a single time. The chain combines TRBV19 with TRBJ2-7; 10 positions match TRBD1. V lost 9 bases and J lost 3; bases outside the gene matches: 8. Germline V gene lookup returns CDR1 LNHDA and CDR2 SQIVND (reference sequence). CDR3 size: 14 residues. CDR3 residues: CASDPGTGVYEQYF. CDR3 bases: TGTGCCAGCGACCCCGGGACAGGGGTCTACGAGCAGTACTTC.

V and J are TRBV29-1 and TRBJ2-3, with 13 nucleotides matching TRBD2. V trimming: 6 bases; J trimming: 3 bases; junction bases outside the gene matches: 3. This CDR3 is built from 14 residues. The V gene's germline CDR1 is SQVTM and CDR2 ANQGSEA. Here the CDR3 DNA reads TGCAGCGTCCGACTAGCGGGAGGTACAGATACGCAGTATTTT. Translation: CSVRLAGGTDTQYF.

The J gene is TRBJ1-2, the V gene TRBV28; 7 nucleotides line up with TRBD1. This CDR3 is built from 15 residues. J gave up 4 bases and V 3 bases, and 8 bases lay outside the gene matches. Looked up from germline, CDR1 is MDHEN and CDR2 is SYDVKM. For the CDR3, the DNA is TGTGCCAGCAGTTTGACTCCGACAGGGCGCTATGGCTACACCTTC. This translates into CASSLTPTGRYGYTF.

J is TRBJ2-1 and V is TRBV5-1, with no clear D. This CDR3 is 15 amino acids long. The V end was cut by 0 bases, the J end by 5 bases, with 12 bases between. Germline CDR1 reads SGHRS; CDR2 reads YFSETQ. CDR3 region: CASSLVVNSHNEQFF. The CDR3, as DNA: TGCGCCAGCAGCTTGGTGGTAAATAGCCACAATGAGCAGTTCTTC.

This clone was seen only once. The genes are TRBV7-2 and TRBJ2-7; possibly TRBD1 for D (6 bases). Germline loops: CDR1 SGHTA, CDR2 FQGNSA. The V and J ends lost 5 bases and 3 bases respectively, with 17 bases between them. The CDR3 consists of 15 residues. The CDR3 sequence is CASSQQGIGYYEQYF. CDR3 nucleotides: TGTGCCAGCAGCCAACAGGGTATTGGTTACTACGAGCAGTACTTC.